This TCR beta chain was retrieved from a study of cytomegalovirus exposure and HLA in healthy donors. The PCR was carried out with 60 Vbeta primers and 13 Jbeta primers. The repertoire was sequenced with immunoSEQ multiplex PCR; TCRdb's copy has only in-frame clones and lacks some. The table records around 300,000 clones, around 65% of them present only once. Germline CDR1 and CDR2: MNHNS and SASEGT. Germline trimming cut 4 bases from V and 4 bases from J; bases unmatched to any gene: 5. CDR3 size: 16 residues. The chain links TRBV6-1 to TRBJ2-3, with 13 nucleotides matching TRBD2. The sequence was collected from a female donor in good health and CMV-seronegative. The material sequenced was PBMCs. CDR3 in DNA: TGTGCCAGCAGTGCGACTAGCGGGAGGTTGGCAGATACGCAGTATTTT. It codes for CASSATSGRLADTQYF.